The entry below gives a single TCR beta chain sequence along with its context. Its antigen is unidentified. Some clones are missing from TCRdb's copy, which holds only in-frame ones; the method was immunoSEQ multiplex PCR. The repertoire holds 190,000 or so clones, with approximately 93% as singletons. The germline V and J ends were trimmed by 2 bases and 0 bases, with 5 bases remaining between them. Germline-derived CDR1 and CDR2 are MNHNS and SASEGT. The length of the CDR3 is 14 residues. The data derive from a study of T cell responses to AZD1222 COVID-19 vaccine. Regarding the study as a whole: Nearly half of the spike-specific TCRs reportedly recognize variant regions that carry no mutations.

The chain combines TRBV6-1 with TRBJ1-3; D not resolved. This clonotype originated in an adult who received the AZD1222 COVID-19 vaccine. Source: peripheral blood, taken 28 days after the second AZD1222 dose. The CDR3 protein is CASSEQLSGNTIYF. The CDR3 nucleotides are TGTGCCAGCAGTGAACAGCTCTCTGGAAACACCATATATTTT.